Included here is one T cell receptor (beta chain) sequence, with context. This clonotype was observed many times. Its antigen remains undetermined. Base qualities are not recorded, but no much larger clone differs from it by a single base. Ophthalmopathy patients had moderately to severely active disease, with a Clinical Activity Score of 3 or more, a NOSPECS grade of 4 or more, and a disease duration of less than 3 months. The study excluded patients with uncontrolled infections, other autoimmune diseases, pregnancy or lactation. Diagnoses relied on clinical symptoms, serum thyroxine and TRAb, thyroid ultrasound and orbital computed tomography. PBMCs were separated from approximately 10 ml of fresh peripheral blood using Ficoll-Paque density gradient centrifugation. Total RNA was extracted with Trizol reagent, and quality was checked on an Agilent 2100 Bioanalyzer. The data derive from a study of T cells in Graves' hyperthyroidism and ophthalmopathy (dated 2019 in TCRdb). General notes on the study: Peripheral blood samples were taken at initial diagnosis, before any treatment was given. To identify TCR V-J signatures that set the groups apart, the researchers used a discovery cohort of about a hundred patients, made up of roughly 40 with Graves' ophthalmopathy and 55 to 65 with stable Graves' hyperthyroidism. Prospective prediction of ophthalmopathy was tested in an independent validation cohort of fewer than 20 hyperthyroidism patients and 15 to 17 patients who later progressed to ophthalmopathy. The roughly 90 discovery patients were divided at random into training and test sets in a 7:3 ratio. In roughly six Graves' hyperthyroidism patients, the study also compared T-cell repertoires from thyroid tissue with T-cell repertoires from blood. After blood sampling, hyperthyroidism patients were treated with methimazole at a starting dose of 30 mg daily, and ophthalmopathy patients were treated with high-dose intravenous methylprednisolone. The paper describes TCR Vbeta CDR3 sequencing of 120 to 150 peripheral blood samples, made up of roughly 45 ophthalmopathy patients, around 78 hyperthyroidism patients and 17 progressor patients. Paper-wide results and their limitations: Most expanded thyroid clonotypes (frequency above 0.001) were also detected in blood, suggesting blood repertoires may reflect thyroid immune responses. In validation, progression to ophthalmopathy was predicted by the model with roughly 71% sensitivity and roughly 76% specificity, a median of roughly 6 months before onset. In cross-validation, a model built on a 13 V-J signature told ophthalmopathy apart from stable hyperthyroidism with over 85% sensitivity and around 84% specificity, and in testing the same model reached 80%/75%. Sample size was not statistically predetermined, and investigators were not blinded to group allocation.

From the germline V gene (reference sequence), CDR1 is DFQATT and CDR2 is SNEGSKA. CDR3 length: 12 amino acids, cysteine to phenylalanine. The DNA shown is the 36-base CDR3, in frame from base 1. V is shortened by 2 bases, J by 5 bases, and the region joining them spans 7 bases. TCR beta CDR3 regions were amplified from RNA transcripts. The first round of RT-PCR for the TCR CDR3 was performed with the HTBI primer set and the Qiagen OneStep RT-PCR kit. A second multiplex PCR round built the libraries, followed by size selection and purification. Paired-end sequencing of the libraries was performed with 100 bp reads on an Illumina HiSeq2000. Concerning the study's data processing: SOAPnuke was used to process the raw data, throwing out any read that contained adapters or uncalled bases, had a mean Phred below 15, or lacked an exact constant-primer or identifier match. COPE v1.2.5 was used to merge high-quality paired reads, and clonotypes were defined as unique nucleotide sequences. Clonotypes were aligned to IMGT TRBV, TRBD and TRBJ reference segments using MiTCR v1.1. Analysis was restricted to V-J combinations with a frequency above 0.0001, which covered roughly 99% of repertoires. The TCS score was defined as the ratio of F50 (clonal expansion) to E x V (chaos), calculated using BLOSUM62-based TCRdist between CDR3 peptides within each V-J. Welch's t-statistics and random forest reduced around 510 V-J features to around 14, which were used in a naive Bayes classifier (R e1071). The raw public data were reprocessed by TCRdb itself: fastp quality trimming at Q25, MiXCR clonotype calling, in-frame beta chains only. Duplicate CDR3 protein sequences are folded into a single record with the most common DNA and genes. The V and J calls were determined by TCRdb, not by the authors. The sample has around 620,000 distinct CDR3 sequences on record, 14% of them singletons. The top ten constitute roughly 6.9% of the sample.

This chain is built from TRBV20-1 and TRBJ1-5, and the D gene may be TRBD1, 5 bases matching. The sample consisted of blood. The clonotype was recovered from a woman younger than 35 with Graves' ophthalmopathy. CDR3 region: CSARQGDQPQHF. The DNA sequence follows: TGCAGTGCTAGACAGGGAGATCAGCCCCAGCATTTT.